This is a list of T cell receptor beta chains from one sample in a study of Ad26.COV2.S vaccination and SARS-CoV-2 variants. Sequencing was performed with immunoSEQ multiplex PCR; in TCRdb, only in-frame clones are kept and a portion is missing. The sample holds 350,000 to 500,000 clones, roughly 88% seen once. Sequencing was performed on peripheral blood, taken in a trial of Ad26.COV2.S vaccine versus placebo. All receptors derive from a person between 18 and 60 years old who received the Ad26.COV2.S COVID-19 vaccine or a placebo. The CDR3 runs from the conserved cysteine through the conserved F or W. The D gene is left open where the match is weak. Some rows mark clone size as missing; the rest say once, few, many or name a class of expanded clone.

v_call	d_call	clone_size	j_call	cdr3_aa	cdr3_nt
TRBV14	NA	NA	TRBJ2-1	CASSQGGEQFF	TGTGCCAGCAGCCAAGGCGGGGAGCAGTTCTTC
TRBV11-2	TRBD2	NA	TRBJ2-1	CASSQSGSPSYNEQFF	TGTGCCAGCAGCCAAAGCGGGAGCCCCTCCTACAATGAGCAGTTCTTC
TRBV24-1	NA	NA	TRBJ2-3	CATSDLTGTDTQYF	TGTGCCACCAGTGACTTAACAGGGACAGATACGCAGTATTTT
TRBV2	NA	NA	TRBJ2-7	CASNTNEQYF	TGTGCCAGCAACACCAACGAGCAGTACTTC
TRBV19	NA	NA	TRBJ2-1	CASSRGPPVYNEQFF	TGTGCCAGTAGTCGAGGCCCCCCCGTTTACAATGAGCAGTTCTTC
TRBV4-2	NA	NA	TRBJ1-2	CASSPTDSSRGYTF	TGTGCCAGCAGCCCGACGGATTCATCGAGAGGCTACACCTTC
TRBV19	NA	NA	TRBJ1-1	CASSPGDPGGTEAFF	TGTGCCAGTAGTCCCGGGGACCCCGGAGGCACTGAAGCTTTCTTT
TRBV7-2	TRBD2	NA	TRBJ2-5	CASSLAASGGQETQYF	TGTGCCAGCAGCTTAGCGGCTAGCGGGGGGCAAGAGACCCAGTACTTC
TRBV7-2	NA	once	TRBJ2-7	CASSLNPTLEQYF	TGTGCCAGCAGCTTAAATCCTACTTTGGAGCAGTACTTC
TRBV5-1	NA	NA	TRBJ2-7	CASSLSQFYEQYF	TGCGCCAGCAGCTTGTCGCAGTTCTACGAGCAGTACTTC
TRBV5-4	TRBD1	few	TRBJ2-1	CASSPGQGRQPDYNEQFF	TGTGCCAGCAGCCCCGGACAGGGGCGACAACCCGACTACAATGAGCAGTTCTTC
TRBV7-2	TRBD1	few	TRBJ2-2	CASTLGQGRNTGELFF	TGTGCCAGCACCCTAGGACAGGGGCGGAACACCGGGGAGCTGTTTTTT
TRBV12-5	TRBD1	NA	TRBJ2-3	CASSTGQGSDTQYF	TGTGCTAGTAGTACGGGACAGGGGTCAGATACGCAGTATTTT
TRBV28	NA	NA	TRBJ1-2	CASRNKRDYTF	TGTGCCAGCAGGAATAAGAGGGATTACACCTTC
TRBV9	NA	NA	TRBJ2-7	CASSGEGPFSYEQYF	TGTGCCAGCAGCGGTGAAGGGCCTTTCTCCTACGAGCAGTACTTC
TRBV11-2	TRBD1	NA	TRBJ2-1	CASSSTGGAYNEQFF	TGTGCCAGCAGCTCGACAGGGGGGGCCTACAATGAGCAGTTCTTC
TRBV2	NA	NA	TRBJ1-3	CASTPPGGFGNTIYF	TGTGCCAGCACTCCGCCGGGGGGGTTCGGAAACACCATATATTTT
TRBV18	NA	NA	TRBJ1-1	CANSPDQNTEAFF	TGTGCCAACTCCCCCGACCAGAACACTGAAGCTTTCTTT
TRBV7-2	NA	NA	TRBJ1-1	CASSIQRMNTEAFF	TGTGCCAGCAGCATACAGAGAATGAACACTGAAGCTTTCTTT
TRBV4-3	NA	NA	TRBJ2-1	CASSQDGAYNEQFF	TGCGCCAGCAGCCAAGATGGCGCGTACAATGAGCAGTTCTTC
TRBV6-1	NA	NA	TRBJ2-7	CASSEGGSGLAYEQYF	TGTGCCAGCAGTGAAGGCGGAAGCGGCCTTGCTTACGAGCAGTACTTC
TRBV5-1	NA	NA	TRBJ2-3	CASSLGPSEDTQYF	TGCGCCAGCAGCTTGGGACCCTCTGAGGATACGCAGTATTTT
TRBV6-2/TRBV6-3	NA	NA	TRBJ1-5	CASSPGQWYSNQPQHF	TGTGCCAGCAGCCCTGGACAGTGGTATAGCAATCAGCCCCAGCATTTT
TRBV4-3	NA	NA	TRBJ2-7	CTSSQVSRRCHSYEQYF	TGCACCAGCAGCCAAGTAAGTAGGCGGTGCCATTCCTACGAGCAGTACTTC
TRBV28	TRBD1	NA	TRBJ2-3	CASSYPGQGQDTQYF	TGTGCCAGCAGTTATCCGGGACAGGGTCAAGATACGCAGTATTTT
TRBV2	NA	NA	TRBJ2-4	CASSELADVKNIQYF	TGTGCCAGCAGTGAATTGGCTGATGTCAAAAACATTCAGTACTTC
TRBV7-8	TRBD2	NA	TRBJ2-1	CASSFSGTLNNEQFF	TGTGCCAGCAGCTTTAGCGGGACCTTGAACAATGAGCAGTTCTTC
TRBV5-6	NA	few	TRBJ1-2	CASSFFSGRGGYGYTF	TGTGCCAGCAGCTTTTTTTCGGGCAGGGGAGGCTATGGCTACACCTTC
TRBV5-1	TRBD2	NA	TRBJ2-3	CASSLASGGRTDTQYF	TGCGCCAGCAGCTTGGCTTCGGGCGGGAGAACAGATACGCAGTATTTT
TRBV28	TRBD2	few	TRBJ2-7	CASRESGRMYEQYF	TGTGCCAGCAGGGAAAGCGGGAGGATGTACGAGCAGTACTTC
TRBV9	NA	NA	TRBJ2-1	CASSVRGARQIPYNEQFF	TGTGCCAGCAGCGTAAGGGGCGCGCGGCAAATTCCCTACAATGAGCAGTTCTTC
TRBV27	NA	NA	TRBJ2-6	CASGLVLGANVLTF	TGTGCCAGCGGATTAGTTTTAGGGGCCAACGTCCTGACTTTC
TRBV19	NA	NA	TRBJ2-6	CASSPRGSRGANVLTF	TGTGCCAGTAGTCCCCGTGGCAGCCGTGGGGCCAACGTCCTGACTTTC
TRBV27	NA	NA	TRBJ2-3	CASSLSGLSTDTQYF	TGTGCCAGCAGTTTATCGGGACTGAGCACAGATACGCAGTATTTT
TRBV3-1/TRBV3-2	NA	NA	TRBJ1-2	CASSQGWGEGYGYTF	TGTGCCAGCAGCCAAGGGTGGGGAGAGGGCTATGGCTACACCTTC
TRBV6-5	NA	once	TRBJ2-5	CAGKDGGWETQYF	TGTGCCGGCAAGGACGGGGGTTGGGAGACCCAGTACTTC
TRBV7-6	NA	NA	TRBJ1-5	CASRQGTDYNQPQHF	TGTGCCAGCAGACAAGGGACGGATTACAATCAGCCCCAGCATTTT